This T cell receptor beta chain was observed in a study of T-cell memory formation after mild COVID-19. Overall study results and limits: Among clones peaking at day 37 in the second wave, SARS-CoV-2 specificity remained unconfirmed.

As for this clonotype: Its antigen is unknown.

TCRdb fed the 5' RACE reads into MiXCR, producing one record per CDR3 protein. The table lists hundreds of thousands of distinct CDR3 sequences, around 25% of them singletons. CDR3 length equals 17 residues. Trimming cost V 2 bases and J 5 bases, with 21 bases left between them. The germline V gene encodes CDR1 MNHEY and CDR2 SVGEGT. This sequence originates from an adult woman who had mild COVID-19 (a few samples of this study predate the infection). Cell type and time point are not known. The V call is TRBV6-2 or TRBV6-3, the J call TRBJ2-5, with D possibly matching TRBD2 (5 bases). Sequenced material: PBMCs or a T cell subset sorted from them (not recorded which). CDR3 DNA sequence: TGTGCCAGCAGTTACGAGGGAGCGGCAAAGGGATTGGAGACCCAGTACTTC. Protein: CASSYEGAAKGLETQYF.